This T cell receptor (beta chain) was sequenced for a study of cytomegalovirus exposure and HLA in healthy donors (dated by TCRdb to 2016 to 2017). About the investigation overall: An earlier analysis of about 560 of the donors reported about 280 Gb of sequence data and about 120 million unique TCR beta sequences obtained from roughly 170 million T cells. An early release that covered some 640 HLA-typed donors contained around 300 gigabases of sequencing data and 65 million to 100 million unique TCR sequences. Of the 300 to 450 genotyped donors, 70% to 90% were placed in the genetic ancestry cluster associated with self-reported Caucasian donors. The study aimed to test whether signatures of past pathogen exposure could be identified by cataloging public T cell receptors. The T cell repertoires of under 700 subjects were profiled by immunosequencing and related to cytomegalovirus serostatus. Besides the first cohort of under 700 subjects, a separate validation cohort made up of 120 different subjects was used. High-throughput TCR immunosequencing, statistical association of individual TCRs with disease status, and machine learning were combined to predict cytomegalovirus infection status. To study patterns of TCR occurrence, a later analysis re-analyzed previously published TCR beta repertoires from more than 550 donors and added high-resolution HLA genotyping. Rather than using new phenotypic data, the later analysis identified candidate immune exposures from TCR beta sequences and from how often those sequences occurred across donors. To decide whether each TCR beta V gene segment behaved as functional or pseudogenic, an earlier analysis of several hundred of the donors relied on high-throughput TCR beta sequencing. Donor age, sex, ethnicity and CMV serostatus were compiled alongside the repertoire data. A later genetic analysis took genome-wide SNP genotypes for 398 of the 666 donors and used that subset as a discovery cohort. Every discovery cohort repertoire had been produced on one sequencing platform. Both class I and class II loci were covered by HLA typing, at four-digit resolution. Typing coverage varied by locus: roughly 620-640 donors for A, B, C, DRB1 and DQB1; roughly 500 for DQA1; over 600 for DPA1; fewer than 480 for DPB1. Several DR-DQ haplotypes were handled as single units for association and clustering because linkage in the cohort was strong. Among some 400 genotyped donors of the cohort, an average of about 240,000 unique TCR beta nucleotide sequences were sequenced per donor, approximately 20% of them non-productive. Study-wide findings and limitations: In a later analysis, TCR association rates were found to vary across HLA loci, with the most associated TCRs seen for DRB1 alleles and the fewest for HLA-C alleles. When HLA alleles, especially DR and DQ, strongly co-occurred, attributing TCR associations to individual alleles was difficult. Immune exposure information for the cohort was limited to CMV serostatus. Because counts were too low, some 17 rarely observed V segments, including chromosome 9 orphons, were excluded from the earlier analysis of 587 of the donors. Most CMV-associated TCR beta chains appeared to be HLA-restricted in a later analysis, and the HLA associations seemed to be driven largely by CMV exposure. V-gene and J-gene trimming of TCR beta chains was associated with a missense DCLRE1C variant in a later genetic analysis, and the association was replicated in an independent cohort. A later analysis found that HLA-associated TCR beta chains were more clonally expanded and had lower generation probabilities than equally common non-associated chains. A cluster of highly shared sequence variants was judged likely to be a technical artifact of the sequencing pipeline. An earlier analysis of 450 to 750 of the donors showed that most TCR beta V segments appeared in productive rearrangements either about 87% or about 30% of the time, which broadly matched IMGT annotations. A later analysis associated about 17,000 TCR beta sequences with specific HLA alleles at a false discovery rate of 0.05. A further reported finding was that TCR beta sequences accurately predicted the HLA-A and HLA-B alleles for most subjects in the first cohort. A few of the identified cytomegalovirus-associated TCR beta chains were confirmed in vitro to be specific for cytomegalovirus antigens. Roughly uniform sequencing depth across donors was assumed in presence/absence analyses, although this assumption may not hold. According to a later genetic analysis, donors in an Asian-associated ancestry cluster had fewer N-insertions in productive TCRs than the roughly 670-donor mean. This cohort had only TCR beta chains sequenced, and the lack of alpha or paired-chain data limited which features could be detected. Across donors, most TCR sequences were observed very rarely, whereas some public TCRs were present in many individuals. Because HLA typing was missing for some donors at each locus, association tests included only the typed subset. In both the original and validation cohorts, the classifier was reported to diagnose cytomegalovirus status with high specificity and sensitivity. The authors suggested that the approach could potentially be extended to other disease states and immunological phenotypes. Some IMGT-functional V segments, including TRBV6-2 and TRBV6-3, could not be distinguished by the 87-base-pair reads and were therefore excluded. In the study, around 150 TCR beta chains were listed as associated with cytomegalovirus. Correlated functional status among segregating V segments might be attributable to linkage disequilibrium, but an unknown experimental factor could not be ruled out. A later analysis reported that several top co-occurrence clusters appeared linked to parvovirus B19, influenza, CMV and Epstein-Barr virus.

Concerning this clone: The antigen it binds to is not known. Base qualities were left out, and no much larger clone turns up one base away.

The junction shows trimming of 8 bases on V and 3 bases on J, and the gene matches do not reach 6 bases of it. In the germline V gene, CDR1 corresponds to MDHEN and CDR2 to SYDVKM. Spanning cysteine to phenylalanine, the CDR3 consists of 13 amino acids. This entry keeps only the CDR3 DNA: 39 bases, framed from base 1. In total, 630 or so healthy bone marrow donors made up the cohort. At the time of sampling, all cohort members were nominally healthy, though unrecorded immune exposures were likely present. The donor tested CMV seronegative, placing the donor among the approximately 360 seronegative members of the cohort. A peripheral blood sample was collected from each donor, and TCR beta sequencing was performed on peripheral blood mononuclear cells. Genomic DNA extraction from the blood cell samples was performed with the Qiagen DNeasy Blood Extraction Kit. Library creation used the immunoSEQ multiplex PCR assay. The multiplex PCR relied on a mix of 60 forward primers for TCR Vbeta segments and 13 reverse primers for TCR Jbeta segments. Amplification of the CDR3 region of rearranged TCR beta genes was performed with a multiplex PCR assay on genomic DNA. On the Illumina HiSeq System, the amplified TCR beta libraries were sequenced as 87-base-pair reads. Regarding the original processing steps: In a later analysis, tens of millions of unique TCR beta chains were counted across the roughly 670 repertoires, and around 11 million of these chains were shared by at least two donors. Raw reads were error-corrected and collapsed into unique sequences by a nearest-neighbor algorithm in which closely related sequences were merged to remove PCR and sequencing errors. CDR3 sequences were aligned to IMGT reference sequences to assign V, D and J gene segments. For a sequence to be retained, a match of at least six nucleotides was required to both a V gene segment and a J gene segment. A rearrangement counted as productive if the CDR3 had no stop codons and remained in frame with V and J, and every other rearrangement counted as non-productive. CDR3 was defined according to IMGT convention as the region running from the second conserved V-encoded cysteine to the conserved J-encoded phenylalanine. Sequences without an unambiguous match to a single V gene segment were excluded from the earlier analysis of about 630 of the donors. An earlier analysis of several hundred of the donors called V segments functional above 56.7% productive rearrangements and segregating when the between-donor standard deviation exceeded 5%. To diagnose cytomegalovirus status from the catalog of TCR beta chain sequences, a statistical classification framework was built. A later analysis assigned V and J genes by comparing TCR nucleotide sequences with IMGT/GENE-DB human TR gene sequences. The TCRdist pipeline was used in a later analysis to assign CDR3 sequences and most-parsimonious VDJ recombination scenarios. In a later analysis, each TCR beta chain was defined by its CDR3 amino acid sequence together with its V-gene family, and reads without a unique V-gene family were excluded. As a way to deal with suspected cross-contamination and a sequencing artifact, a later analysis dropped 640 or so nucleotide sequences that were highly shared and had low generation probability. In a later analysis, a clonal expansion index was calculated for each public chain from normalized within-repertoire ranks of inferred template counts. Generation probabilities in a later analysis came from a VDJ recombination model fitted to out-of-frame rearrangements, and those results were checked against IGoR. In a later analysis, hypergeometric tests were used to score TCR-TCR, TCR-HLA and TCR-CMV co-occurrence, with a repertoire-size bias correction applied to TCR pairs. False discovery rates were estimated in a later analysis by permuting HLA or CMV assignments 20 times. In a later analysis, co-occurring TCRs were grouped using DBSCAN, with TCRdist sequence similarity added in when clustering inside HLA-allele-positive subsets. Co-occurrence clustering excluded repertoires with fewer than 30,000 or more than 120,000 public chains, plus five with anomalous nucleotide sharing. Entries here come from immuneACCESS through TCRdb and include only in-frame sequences with V and J called. Some clones fail to appear in such tables; in the studies checked, an unresolved V gene covers under half of the shortfall, and the cause of the remainder is unknown. Clonal size and the V and J genes are those of that table, whereas D and trimming came from the DNA. In all, the sample holds a few hundred thousand clones, and 92% of those were seen once. The ten most abundant clones make up around 1.7% of the sample.

The source of this sequence is a girl aged 2-10 years in good health and CMV-seronegative. The rearrangement combines TRBV28 with TRBJ2-7, with 8 bases matching TRBD1. The sequencing sample was made of PBMCs. The DNA reads TGTGCCAGCGTCCGGGACAGGTTCTACGAGCAGTACTTC. Its protein is CASVRDRFYEQYF.